What follows are 25 T cell receptor beta chains derived from one specimen sequenced in a study of T cell changes during pregnancy in multiple sclerosis (dated by TCRdb to between 2018 and 2020). The library was generated by the immunoSEQ multiplex PCR assay. The source is immuneACCESS, and TCRdb retained only in-frame sequences with V and J called. Part of the clones is not carried over; for the studies checked, unresolved V genes explain less than half of this, and the remainder is unexplained. A total of under 85,000 clones appear in this sample, less than 95% of them only once. The top ten constitute 1.5% of the sample. Sample: peripheral blood, taken in the third trimester of pregnancy. The receptors originated from a female donor with multiple sclerosis, enrolled in a pregnancy study.

V and J are TRBV11-2 and TRBJ2-2; no clear D. Germline lookup yields CDR1 SGHAT and CDR2 FQNNGV. Trimming cost V 1 base and J 3 bases, with 6 bases left between them. The CDR3 runs 14 residues. The CDR3 nucleotides are TGTGCCAGCAGCTTAGCCGGGTACACCGGGGAGCTGTTTTTT. This gives the protein CASSLAGYTGELFF.

This chain links TRBV19 with TRBJ1-2; D gene unclear. Germline CDR1 reads LNHDA; CDR2 reads SQIVND (reference sequence). The CDR3 is made up of 14 amino acids. The ends were cut back, 3 bases at V and 4 bases at J, with 12 bases in the middle. CDR3 coding DNA: TGTGCCAGTAGTATGAGCGGAGTTCCCTATGGCTACACCTTC. Its protein product is CASSMSGVPYGYTF.

V usage is TRBV5-1 and J usage is TRBJ1-2, with TRBD1 as a possible D gene (5 bases). This CDR3 has 14 residues. Trimming took 0 bases from V and 3 from J, leaving 9 bases between them. Looked up from germline, CDR1 is SGHRS and CDR2 is YFSETQ. Written as DNA, the CDR3 is TGCGCCAGCAGCTTGGAAAGCAGGGACTATGGCTACACCTTC. Translating it yields CASSLESRDYGYTF.

The chain combines TRBV2 with TRBJ1-4; D is perhaps TRBD1 (6 bases). Germline V CDR1 and CDR2: SNHLY, FYNNEI. This CDR3 has 15 amino acids. With 1 base removed from V and 10 bases from J, the gap between germline ends came to 16 bases. The CDR3 reads CASSEGGGGRGKLFF. CDR3 nucleotide sequence: TGTGCCAGCAGTGAAGGGGGAGGGGGAAGGGGAAAACTGTTTTTT.

V is TRBV4-1 and J is TRBJ2-5; D possibly corresponds to TRBD2 (6 bases). The CDR3 is 14 amino acids. The V end lost 0 bases, the J end lost 3 bases, and 8 bases lay between the germline ends. The V gene's germline CDR1 is MGHRA and CDR2 YSYEKL. The CDR3 coding sequence is TGCGCCAGCAGCCAAGATCGGGGGAAAGAGACCCAGTACTTC. Residues: CASSQDRGKETQYF.

The chain employs TRBV18 and TRBJ1-1, with 12 bases matching TRBD1. The ends lost 0 bases at V and 4 bases at J; junction bases unmatched: 3. The CDR3 is 16 amino acids. Per the germline V gene, CDR1 is KGHSH and CDR2 is LQKENI. CDR3 sequence: CASSPPGTGGSTEAFF. The CDR3 DNA sequence: TGTGCCAGCTCACCACCCGGGACAGGGGGCAGCACTGAAGCTTTCTTT.

As DNA, the CDR3 is TGTGCCAGCAGTGAGACCAGGGGACCATACGGAAACACCATATATTTT. This translates into CASSETRGPYGNTIYF. V usage is TRBV25-1 and J usage is TRBJ1-3; TRBD1 is a possible D gene (6 bases). V was cut by 3 bases and J by 4 bases, with 16 bases left in between. Germline CDR1 is MGHDK and CDR2 is SYGVNS. The CDR3 has 16 residues.

This chain connects TRBV25-1 to TRBJ2-7; TRBD2 matches 7 bases. Losses at the gene ends were 5 bases for V and 1 base for J; bases not matched to a gene: 2. The CDR3 has 13 amino acids. Germline V gene data show CDR1 as MGHDK and CDR2 as SYGVNS. The CDR3 sequence is CASSWGGSYEQYF. CDR3 nucleotides: TGTGCCAGCAGTTGGGGAGGGTCCTACGAGCAGTACTTC.

V and J are TRBV2 and TRBJ1-3; possible D gene TRBD1, 5 bases. Trimming pared 7 bases from V and 0 bases from J, leaving 13 bases between. Germline loops: CDR1 SNHLY, CDR2 FYNNEI. The CDR3 is 15 residues long. CDR3 loop: CASNHDRTSGNTIYF. CDR3 in DNA: TGTGCCAGCAACCATGACAGAACCTCTGGAAACACCATATATTTT.

The V call is TRBV6-1, the J call TRBJ1-5; 7 positions match TRBD1. CDR1 MNHNS and CDR2 SASEGT come from the germline V gene. The CDR3 is 19 amino acids. The J segment lost 0 bases and the V segment lost 4 bases, leaving 15 bases of the junction unmatched. CDR3 DNA sequence: TGTGCCAGCAGTGGGGGAGACCGGGACAGATTTCATAGCAATCAGCCCCAGCATTTT. Translation: CASSGGDRDRFHSNQPQHF.

V is TRBV5-1 and J is TRBJ1-5; D call uncertain. The CDR3 is made up of 13 amino acids. Per germline, CDR1 SGHRS and CDR2 YFSETQ. V was shortened by 4 bases and J by 3 bases, with 8 bases between the two germline ends. The CDR3 spells CASSEGNNQPQHF. The CDR3, as DNA: TGCGCCAGCAGCGAGGGCAACAATCAGCCCCAGCATTTT.

The CDR3 bases are TGTGCCAGCAGCCAACCAGGACAGGGGCGGTCTGGGGCCAACGTCCTGACTTTC. It encodes CASSQPGQGRSGANVLTF. The chain is built from TRBV4-2 and TRBJ2-6, with 9 bases matching TRBD1. The V segment lost 2 bases and the J segment 1 base; nucleotides outside the gene matches: 6. The CDR3 has 18 residues. The germline V gene encodes CDR1 LGHNA and CDR2 YNFKEQ.

The rearrangement uses TRBV7-2 and TRBJ1-1; perhaps TRBD1 as D (6 bases). This CDR3 has 14 amino acids. V dropped 0 bases and J dropped 4 bases, with 9 bases sitting between them. From germline, CDR1 is SGHTA and CDR2 FQGNSA. As DNA, the CDR3 is TGTGCCAGCAGCTTAGCGGCCAGGGGCACTGAAGCTTTCTTT. Protein sequence: CASSLAARGTEAFF.

The chain is built from TRBV5-4 and TRBJ2-3, with TRBD1 as a possible D gene (8 bases). V lost 4 bases and J 4 bases, leaving 19 bases between the germline ends. The CDR3 is made up of 16 amino acids. Germline values: CDR1 SGHNT, CDR2 YYREEE (reference sequence). CDR3 sequence (DNA): TGTGCCAGCAGCAACGGGAGGCAGGGGGCCGCAGATACGCAGTATTTT. This codes for CASSNGRQGAADTQYF.

The chain combines TRBV10-1 with TRBJ1-2, with 9 bases fitting TRBD1. The CDR3 extends over 14 amino acids. V dropped 2 bases and J dropped 6; count of bases not matched to a gene: 4. CDR1 and CDR2 from the germline V gene are WNHNN and SYGVQD (reference sequence). In DNA form, the CDR3 reads TGCGCCAGCAGTGAGACCGGGACAGGGCATGGCTACACCTTC. Amino acid sequence: CASSETGTGHGYTF.

The sample holds one count of this clone. The chain combines TRBV6-1 with TRBJ1-4; possible D gene TRBD1, 5 bases. Trimming cost V 7 bases and J 4 bases, with 16 bases left between them. Germline V gene sequence: CDR1 MNHNS, CDR2 SASEGT. There are 15 residues in the CDR3. The CDR3 DNA follows: TGTGCCAGCATAGGGGATCCGCAGCTTAATGAAAAACTGTTTTTT. Translated, it gives CASIGDPQLNEKLFF.

The chain links TRBV7-2 to TRBJ1-2; D uncertain. CDR3 size: 15 residues. Trimming removed 5 bases at V and 2 bases at J, with 15 bases between. Germline assignment: CDR1 SGHTA and CDR2 FQGNSA. In DNA, the CDR3 is TGTGCCAGCAGCCCCCAGCTCGGGTCAAACTATGGCTACACCTTC. Protein sequence: CASSPQLGSNYGYTF.

This chain links TRBV18 with TRBJ1-2; 7 bases are shared with TRBD1. The CDR3 consists of 15 residues. Germline V gene data show CDR1 as KGHSH and CDR2 as LQKENI. Trimming removed 2 bases from V and 3 bases from J; junction bases left unmatched: 6. The CDR3 nucleotides read TGTGCCAGCTCACCAACGGACAGGATGGACTATGGCTACACCTTC. Translating it yields CASSPTDRMDYGYTF.

The chain links TRBV14 to TRBJ2-1; 9 nucleotides agree with TRBD2. After removal of 0 bases from V and 10 bases from J, the junction contained 4 bases not matched to a gene. This CDR3 comprises 14 residues. Germline CDR1 and CDR2: SGHDN and FVKESK. CDR3 region: CASSQDPGTSEQFF. The CDR3 bases are TGTGCCAGCAGCCAAGACCCCGGGACTAGCGAGCAGTTCTTC.

The chain carries TRBV7-2 and TRBJ2-1, with a weak D call TRBD2 (6 bases). Trimming left V 1 base short and J 2 bases short, with 12 bases between. The CDR3 is 16 amino acids. Germline V lookup: CDR1 SGHTA, CDR2 FQGNSA. The CDR3 here is CASSLDGSGPYNEQFF. The CDR3 DNA reads TGTGCCAGCAGCTTAGATGGCAGCGGGCCCTACAATGAGCAGTTCTTC.

The V and J genes are TRBV5-1 and TRBJ2-7, with D tentatively TRBD2 (5 bases). The CDR3 sequence is 13 residues long. The V end lost 3 bases, the J end lost 6 bases, and 13 bases lay between the germline ends. Germline V gene sequence: CDR1 SGHRS, CDR2 YFSETQ. The CDR3 nucleotides read TGCGCCAGCAGCTGGAAGACGGGGTCCGAGCAGTACTTC. Protein sequence: CASSWKTGSEQYF.

This rearrangement joins TRBV27 to TRBJ2-1; 10 bases are shared with TRBD2. Germline V CDR1 and CDR2: MNHEY, SMNVEV (reference sequence). The CDR3 consists of 15 residues. V lost 3 bases, J lost 6 bases, and 5 bases stayed unmatched. The DNA for the CDR3 is TGTGCCAGCAGTTTCGCTAGCGGGAGTCCCAATGAGCAGTTCTTC. It yields the protein CASSFASGSPNEQFF.

The chain joins TRBV12-5 to TRBJ1-1; no firm D call. Germline V gene lookup returns CDR1 LGHNT and CDR2 FRNRAP. The ends were cut back, 3 bases at V and 1 base at J, with 6 bases in the middle. The CDR3 is 13 amino acids. CDR3 in DNA: TGTGCTAGTGGTTTCCGCAGGAACACTGAAGCTTTCTTT. As protein: CASGFRRNTEAFF.

The chain recombines TRBV6-5 with TRBJ2-7; the match to TRBD1 covers 8 bases. V shed 5 bases and J 7 bases; nucleotides not matched to a gene: 7. This CDR3 comprises 13 residues. CDR1 MNHEY and CDR2 SVGAGI come from the germline V gene. The CDR3 DNA sequence: TGTGCCAGCAGTCCCAGGGGGCGAGGAGAGCAGTACTTC. Protein sequence: CASSPRGRGEQYF.

This clone was observed once. The chain combines TRBV4-3 with TRBJ1-2, with TRBD1 matching 7 bases. The CDR3 is made up of 17 amino acids. Germline V lookup: CDR1 LGHNA, CDR2 YSLEER. Trimming cost V 1 base and J 4 bases; bases outside gene matches: 12. The CDR3 DNA reads TGCGCCAGCAGCCAAGGACTAGGGGGCGTTGGATCCTATGGCTACACCTTC. As protein: CASSQGLGGVGSYGYTF.